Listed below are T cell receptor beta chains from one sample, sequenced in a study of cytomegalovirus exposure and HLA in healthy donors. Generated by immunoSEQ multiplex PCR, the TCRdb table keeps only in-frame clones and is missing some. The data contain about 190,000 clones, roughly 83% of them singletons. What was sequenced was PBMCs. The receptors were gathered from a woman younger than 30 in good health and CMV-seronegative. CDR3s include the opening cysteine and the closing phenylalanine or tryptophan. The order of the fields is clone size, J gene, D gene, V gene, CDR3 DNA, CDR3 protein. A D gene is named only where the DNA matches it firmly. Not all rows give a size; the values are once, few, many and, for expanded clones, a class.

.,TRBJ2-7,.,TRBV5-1,TGCGCCAGCAGCGCGGGGAATTTGAACGAGCAGTACTTC,CASSAGNLNEQYF
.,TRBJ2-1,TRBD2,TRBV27,TGTGCCAGCAGTGTGCGGGGGAGCGATTTCTTC,CASSVRGSDFF
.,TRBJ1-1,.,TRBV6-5,TGTGCCAGCAGTTACTACGGGCCGCGGGGTGAAGCTTTCTTT,CASSYYGPRGEAFF
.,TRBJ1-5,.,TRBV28,TGTGCCAGCACCGCCGACGTGGGGCATCAGCCCCAGCATTTT,CASTADVGHQPQHF
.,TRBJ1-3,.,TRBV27,TGTGCCAGCAGGGCAGGAACCATCTCTGGAAACACCATATATTTT,CASRAGTISGNTIYF
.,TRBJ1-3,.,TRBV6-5,TGTGCCAGCATGAGGGCAAATGGAAACACCATATATTTT,CASMRANGNTIYF
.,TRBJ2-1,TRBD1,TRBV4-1,TGCGCCAGCAGCCAACCCGGGACAGACAATGAGCAGTTCTTC,CASSQPGTDNEQFF
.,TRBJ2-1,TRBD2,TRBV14,TGTGCCAGCCGTCCCTCCCAGCGGGGTAGTTACAATGAGCAGTTCTTC,CASRPSQRGSYNEQFF
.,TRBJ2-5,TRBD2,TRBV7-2,TGTGCCAGCAGCCTTCGGACTAGCGGGAGGGCCCGGGAGACCCAGTACTTC,CASSLRTSGRARETQYF
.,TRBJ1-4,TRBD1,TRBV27,TGTGCCAGCAGTTATATCACAAACAGGGGTGAAAAACTGTTTTTT,CASSYITNRGEKLFF
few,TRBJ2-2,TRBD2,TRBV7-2,TGTGCCAGCAGCTTACCAGGGAGGGTAGAAAGGGAGCTGTTTTTT,CASSLPGRVERELFF
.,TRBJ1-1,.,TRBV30,TGTGCCTGGAGTGTACAGGCAGTCACTGAAGCTTTCTTT,CAWSVQAVTEAFF
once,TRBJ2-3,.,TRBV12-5,TGTGCTAGTGGTTTGGACGGGGGCACAGATACGCAGTATTTT,CASGLDGGTDTQYF
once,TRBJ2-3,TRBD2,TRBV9,TGTGCCAGCAGCGTAGGAGCGGGAGGGCCGACAGATACGCAGTATTTT,CASSVGAGGPTDTQYF
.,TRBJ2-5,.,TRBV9,TGTGCCAGCAGCCTGACCGGGAACCAAGAGACCCAGTACTTC,CASSLTGNQETQYF
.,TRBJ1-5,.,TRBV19,TGTGCCAGCCGGGGGAGCCAAAATCAGCCCCAGCATTTT,CASRGSQNQPQHF
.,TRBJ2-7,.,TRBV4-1,TGCGCCAGCAGCCCCCTTCTAGGCAGTTACTACGAGCAGTACTTC,CASSPLLGSYYEQYF
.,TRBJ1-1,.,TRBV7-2,TGTGCCAGCAGCTTAGCGGGGCAGACTGAAGCTTTCTTT,CASSLAGQTEAFF
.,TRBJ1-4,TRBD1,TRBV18,TGTGCCAGCCAAGGACAGGCAACTAATGAAAAACTGTTTTTT,CASQGQATNEKLFF
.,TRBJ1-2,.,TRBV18,TGTGCCAGCTCACTTTCCGGACGCAGGGGCTCGGATGGCTACACCTTC,CASSLSGRRGSDGYTF
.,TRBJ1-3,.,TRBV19,TGTGCCAGTAGTATAGATCGAACAATTGGAAACACCATATATTTT,CASSIDRTIGNTIYF
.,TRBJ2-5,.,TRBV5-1,TGCGCCAGCAGCTTGGTTCTAACAGGTCAAGAGACCCAGTACTTC,CASSLVLTGQETQYF
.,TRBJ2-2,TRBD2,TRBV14,TGTGCCAGCAGCCAAGAGGGACTAGCGCGGAACACCGGGGAGCTGTTTTTT,CASSQEGLARNTGELFF
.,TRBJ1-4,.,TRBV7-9,TGTGCCAGCAGCTTAGCGTATGTCGGAGCAACTAATGAAAAACTGTTTTTT,CASSLAYVGATNEKLFF
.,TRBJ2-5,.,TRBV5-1,TGCGCCAGCAGCTTGGGCGGGGGCCCCGGGGAGACCCAGTACTTC,CASSLGGGPGETQYF
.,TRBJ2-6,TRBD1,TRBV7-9,TGTGCCAGCAGGGGACCGGGACAGGGGGCCGACGGGGCCAACGTCCTGACTTTC,CASRGPGQGADGANVLTF
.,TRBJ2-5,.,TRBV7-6,TGTGCCAGCAGCTCGCTGCGCAGGGGTGGTCGCGAGGAGACCCAGTACTTC,CASSSLRRGGREETQYF
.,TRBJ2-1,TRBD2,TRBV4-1,TGCGCCAGCAGCCAACTGGCGGGAGTCGACAATGAGCAGTTCTTC,CASSQLAGVDNEQFF
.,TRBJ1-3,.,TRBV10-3,TGTGCCATCAGTGAGTCGCGCGGTTGGTCCCGTGAAAACACCATATATTTT,CAISESRGWSRENTIYF
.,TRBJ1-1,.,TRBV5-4,TGTGCCAGCAGAGTGCGAGATGATACTGAAGCTTTCTTT,CASRVRDDTEAFF
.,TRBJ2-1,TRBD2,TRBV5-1,TGCGCCAGCAACTCCCTAGCGGGAGGAAACAATGAGCAGTTCTTC,CASNSLAGGNNEQFF
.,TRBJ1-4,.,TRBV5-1,TGCGCCAGCACCTCAGGTGGGACAACCCGCGAAAAACTGTTTTTT,CASTSGGTTREKLFF
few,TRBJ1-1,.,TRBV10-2,TGCGCCAGCAGAGATGTAGTTGAAGCTTTCTTT,CASRDVVEAFF
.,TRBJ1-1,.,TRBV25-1,TGTGCCAGCGTCCTTCGGAACACTGAAGCTTTCTTT,CASVLRNTEAFF
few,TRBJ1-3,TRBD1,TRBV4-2,TGTGCCAGCACCACCGGCCTTGGGGGACAGGGGGGAGCTGGAAACACCATATATTTT,CASTTGLGGQGGAGNTIYF
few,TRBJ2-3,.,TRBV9,TGTGCCAGCAGCGTAGCGGGAGCAGATACGCAGTATTTT,CASSVAGADTQYF
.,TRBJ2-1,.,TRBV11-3,TGTGCCAGCAGCTTATCAGGGGGGCAGAATGAGCAGTTCTTC,CASSLSGGQNEQFF
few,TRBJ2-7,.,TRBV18,TGTGCCAGCTCACCGGCCAGCTACGAGCAGTACTTC,CASSPASYEQYF
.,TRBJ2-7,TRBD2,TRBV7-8,TGTGCCAGCAGCCTTGGGGCTAGCGGAGCCTACGAGCAGTACTTC,CASSLGASGAYEQYF
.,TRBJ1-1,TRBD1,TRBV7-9,TGTGCCAGCAGCCTGAAGGGACAGTTGTACACTGAAGCTTTCTTT,CASSLKGQLYTEAFF
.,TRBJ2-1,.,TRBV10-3,TGTGCCATCAGGTTCCGCTCCAGCGGGCCGTTCAATGAGCAGTTCTTC,CAIRFRSSGPFNEQFF
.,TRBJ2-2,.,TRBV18,TGTGCCAGCTCACGCGAGACTAACACCGGGGAGCTGTTTTTT,CASSRETNTGELFF
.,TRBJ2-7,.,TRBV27,TGTGCCAGCAGCAAGTATAGCGGCTCCTACGAGCAGTACTTC,CASSKYSGSYEQYF
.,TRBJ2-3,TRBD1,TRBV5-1,TGCGCCAGCAGCGAAGGACAGGGGGGCACAGATACGCAGTATTTT,CASSEGQGGTDTQYF
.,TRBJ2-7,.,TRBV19,TGTGCCAGTAGTTTCCCCGGGGGAACCTACGAGCAGTACTTC,CASSFPGGTYEQYF
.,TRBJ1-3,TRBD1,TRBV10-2,TGCGCCAGCAGTGATGGGGGACAGAGCTCTGGAAACACCATATATTTT,CASSDGGQSSGNTIYF
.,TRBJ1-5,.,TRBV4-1,TGCGCCAGCAGCAAAAGGGGTAATCAGCCCCAGCATTTT,CASSKRGNQPQHF
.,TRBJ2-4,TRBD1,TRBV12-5,TGTGCTAGTGGCTCCAGGGACAGGGCCCAAAACATTCAGTACTTC,CASGSRDRAQNIQYF
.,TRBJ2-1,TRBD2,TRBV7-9,TGTGCCAGCAGCTATTCGAGGGGACTAGCATCCTACAATGAGCAGTTCTTC,CASSYSRGLASYNEQFF
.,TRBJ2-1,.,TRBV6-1,TGTGCCAGCAGCACAGGGTACTCCTACAATGAGCAGTTCTTC,CASSTGYSYNEQFF
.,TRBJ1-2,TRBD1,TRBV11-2,TGTGCCAGCAGCAGACAGGGCCTTGGCTACACCTTC,CASSRQGLGYTF
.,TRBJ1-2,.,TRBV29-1,TGCAGCGTTGATAGCTACACCTTC,CSVDSYTF
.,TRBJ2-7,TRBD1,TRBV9,TGTGCCAGCAGCCCAAGGACAGGGGGCGAGCAGTACTTC,CASSPRTGGEQYF
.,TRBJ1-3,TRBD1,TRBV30,TGTGCCTTCAGCCGGGACAGGGCGAACACCATATATTTT,CAFSRDRANTIYF
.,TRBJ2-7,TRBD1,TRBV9,TGTGCCAGCAGCCCGAGGTGGGGACAGGGGGCCTACGAGCAGTACTTC,CASSPRWGQGAYEQYF